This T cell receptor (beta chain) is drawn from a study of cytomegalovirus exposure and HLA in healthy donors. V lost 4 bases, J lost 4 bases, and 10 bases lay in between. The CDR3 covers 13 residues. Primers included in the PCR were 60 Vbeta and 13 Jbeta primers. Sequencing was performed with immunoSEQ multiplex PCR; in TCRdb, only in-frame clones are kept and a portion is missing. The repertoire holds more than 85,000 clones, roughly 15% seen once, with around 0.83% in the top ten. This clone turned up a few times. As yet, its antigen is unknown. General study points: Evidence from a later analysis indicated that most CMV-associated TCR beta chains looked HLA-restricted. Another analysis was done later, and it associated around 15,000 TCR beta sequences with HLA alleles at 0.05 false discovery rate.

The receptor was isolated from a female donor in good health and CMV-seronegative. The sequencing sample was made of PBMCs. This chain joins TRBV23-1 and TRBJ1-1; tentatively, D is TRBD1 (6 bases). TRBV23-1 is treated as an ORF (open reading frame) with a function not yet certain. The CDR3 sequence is CASSPDSFTEAFF. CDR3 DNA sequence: TGCGCCAGCAGTCCGGACAGTTTCACTGAAGCTTTCTTT.